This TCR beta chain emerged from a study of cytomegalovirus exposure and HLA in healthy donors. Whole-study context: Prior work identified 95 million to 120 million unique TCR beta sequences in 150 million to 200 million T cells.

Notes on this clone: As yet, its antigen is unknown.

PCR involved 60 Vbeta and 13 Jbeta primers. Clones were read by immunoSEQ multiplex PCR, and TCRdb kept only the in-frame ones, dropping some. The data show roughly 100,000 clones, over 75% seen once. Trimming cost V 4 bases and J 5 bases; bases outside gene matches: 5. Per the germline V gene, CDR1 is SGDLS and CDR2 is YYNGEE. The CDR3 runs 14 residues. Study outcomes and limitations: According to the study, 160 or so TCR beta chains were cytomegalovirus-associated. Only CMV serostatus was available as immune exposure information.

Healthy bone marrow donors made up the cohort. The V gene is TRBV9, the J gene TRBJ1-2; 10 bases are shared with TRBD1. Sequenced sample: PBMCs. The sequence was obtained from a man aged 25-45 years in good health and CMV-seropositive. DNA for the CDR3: TGTGCCAGCAGCAGGGACAGGGGCGGGTATGGCTACACCTTC. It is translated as CASSRDRGGYGYTF.